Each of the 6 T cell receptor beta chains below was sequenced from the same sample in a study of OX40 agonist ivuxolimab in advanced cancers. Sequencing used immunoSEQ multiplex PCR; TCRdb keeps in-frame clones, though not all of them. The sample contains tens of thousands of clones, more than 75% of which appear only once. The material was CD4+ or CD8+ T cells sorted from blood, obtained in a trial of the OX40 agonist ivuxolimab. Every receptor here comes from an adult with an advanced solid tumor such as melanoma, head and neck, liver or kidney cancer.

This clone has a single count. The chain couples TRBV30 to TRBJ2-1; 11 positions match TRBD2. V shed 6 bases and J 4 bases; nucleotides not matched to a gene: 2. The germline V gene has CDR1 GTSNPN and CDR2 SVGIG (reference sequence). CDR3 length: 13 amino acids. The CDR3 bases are TGTGCCTGCACTAGCGGGAGTTACAATGAGCAGTTCTTC. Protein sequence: CACTSGSYNEQFF.

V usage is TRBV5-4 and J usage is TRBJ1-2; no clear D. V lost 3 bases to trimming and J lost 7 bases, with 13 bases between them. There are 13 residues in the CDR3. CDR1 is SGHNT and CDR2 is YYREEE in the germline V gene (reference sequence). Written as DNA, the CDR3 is TGTGCCAGCAGCTGGGCAGGATCGGCTGGCTACACCTTC. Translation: CASSWAGSAGYTF.

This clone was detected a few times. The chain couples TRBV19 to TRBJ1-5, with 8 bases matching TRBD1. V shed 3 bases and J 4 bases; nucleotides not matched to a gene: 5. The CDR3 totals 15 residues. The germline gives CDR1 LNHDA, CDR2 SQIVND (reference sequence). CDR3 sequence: CASSISGGWNQPQHF. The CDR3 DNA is TGTGCCAGTAGTATCTCAGGGGGCTGGAATCAGCCCCAGCATTTT.

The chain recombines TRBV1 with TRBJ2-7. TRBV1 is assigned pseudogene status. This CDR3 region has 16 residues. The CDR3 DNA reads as TGCACCAGCAGCCCCCGCCTGGGGGACGGTTCCTACGAGCAGTACTTC. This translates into CTSSPRLGDGSYEQYF.

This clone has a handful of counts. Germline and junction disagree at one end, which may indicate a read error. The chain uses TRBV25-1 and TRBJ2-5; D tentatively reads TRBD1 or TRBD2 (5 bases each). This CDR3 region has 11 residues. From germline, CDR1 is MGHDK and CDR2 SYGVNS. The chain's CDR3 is CASSEGDGGHF. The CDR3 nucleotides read TGTGCCAGCAGTGAAGGGGACGGAGGACACTTC.

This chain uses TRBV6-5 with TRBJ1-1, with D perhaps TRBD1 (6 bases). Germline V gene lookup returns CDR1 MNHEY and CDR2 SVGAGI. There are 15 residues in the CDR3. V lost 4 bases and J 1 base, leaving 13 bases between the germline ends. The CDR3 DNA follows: TGTGCCAGCAGTTTTTCAGGGGATGGGAACACTGAAGCTTTCTTT. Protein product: CASSFSGDGNTEAFF.